This is a list of T cell receptor beta chains from one sample in a study of blood T cell repertoires in COVID-19. Sequencing was performed with immunoSEQ multiplex PCR; in TCRdb, only in-frame clones are kept and a portion is missing. The sample contains some 370,000 clones, about 90% of which appear only once. The sample taken for sequencing was peripheral blood. Source of these receptors: a man aged 35-49 years with acute or convalescent COVID-19. Each CDR3 is given with its conserved first and last residue. Each record gives: clone size, D gene, V gene, J gene, CDR3 DNA, CDR3 protein. The D gene is left open where the match is weak. Only some rows state a clone size, as once, few, many or a class for expanded clones.

.	TRBD2	TRBV7-7	TRBJ2-1	TGTGCTAGCAGCCGACGAGCGGGGGATAATGAGCAGTTCTTC	CASSRRAGDNEQFF
.	.	TRBV28	TRBJ2-7	TGTGCCAGCAGTTTATGGGACACCGTATACGAGCAGTACTTC	CASSLWDTVYEQYF
.	.	TRBV5-1	TRBJ2-1	TGCGCCAGCAGCTTGGGGGGACTGACGGGGAATGAGCAGTTCTTC	CASSLGGLTGNEQFF
once	TRBD1	TRBV11-3	TRBJ2-1	TGTGCCAGCAGCCAGTCCCCGGGACAGTTGATCGATGAGCAGTTCTTC	CASSQSPGQLIDEQFF
.	.	TRBV10-1	TRBJ2-3	TGCGCCAGCAGTGAGTCGAATTTTCCCGGGATTGGCGCAGATACGCAGTATTTT	CASSESNFPGIGADTQYF
.	TRBD2	TRBV23-1	TRBJ2-2	TGCGCCAGCAGTCAATCGTCGTCAGGGAGGGCCGCCGGGGAGCTGTTTTTT	CASSQSSSGRAAGELFF
.	.	TRBV29-1	TRBJ1-5	TGCAGCGTGCGTGCGGCCGGAGTCAATCAGCCCCAGCATTTT	CSVRAAGVNQPQHF
.	TRBD2	TRBV28	TRBJ2-1	TGTGCCAGCACCCCTGGCAGGGGACTAGCGTTGAGCTCCTACAATGAGCAGTTCTTC	CASTPGRGLALSSYNEQFF
.	TRBD1	TRBV2	TRBJ1-2	TGTGCCAGCAGTGAAGGGACAGGACTCTATGGCTACACCTTC	CASSEGTGLYGYTF
once	TRBD2	TRBV5-1	TRBJ2-1	TGCGCCAGCAGCCTGGGACTAGCGGGAGTCTATGAGCAGTTCTTC	CASSLGLAGVYEQFF
many	TRBD1	TRBV30	TRBJ2-5	TGTGCCTGCGCTCCCCGGGACAGGGGCTTAGGGGAGACCCAGTACTTC	CACAPRDRGLGETQYF
.	TRBD2	TRBV18	TRBJ2-3	TGTGCCAGCTCACCTACTAGCGGGGACACAGATACGCAGTATTTT	CASSPTSGDTDTQYF
.	TRBD2	TRBV9	TRBJ2-7	TGTGCCAGCAGCGTAGTAGCGGGAACTCGGGAGCAGTACTTC	CASSVVAGTREQYF
.	.	TRBV19	TRBJ2-1	TGTGCCAGTAATAGACTAGGGGCGAATGAGCAGTTCTTC	CASNRLGANEQFF
.	TRBD1	TRBV7-9	TRBJ2-4	TGTGCCAGCAGCTCCCGACAGGGGTTCTTTGGAAACATTCAGTACTTC	CASSSRQGFFGNIQYF
.	.	TRBV2	TRBJ1-1	TGTGCCAGCAGTGAAGAGGGAGGGTCCACTGAAGCTTTCTTT	CASSEEGGSTEAFF
.	TRBD1	TRBV28	TRBJ2-7	TGTGCCATAGAAGGACAGGGGGCGCAAAGTTCGTACGGGCAGTACTTC	CAIEGQGAQSSYGQYF